This note documents a single T cell receptor (beta chain) sequence. The same CDR3 can be traced to other DNA sequences in this sample. The CDR3 sequence is 13 residues long. V was cut by 5 bases and J by 2 bases, with 8 bases left in between. Looked up from germline, CDR1 is LNHDA and CDR2 is SQIVND (reference sequence). The data derive from a study of blood T cell repertoires in COVID-19. Study summary: Researchers got acute and convalescent COVID-19 samples from the United States, Italy and Spain. T cells, B-cell-depleted T cells, or PBMCs supplied cDNA or gDNA.

Per the original data handling: The authors estimated nucleated cell counts from reference gene primer amplification. Measured with immunoSEQ multiplex PCR; TCRdb has only the in-frame clones, and not every one. D and trimming come from the DNA, and the V and J calls and clone size come from that table. Of tens of thousands of clones detected, 70% to 80% appear once; the ten largest clones hold 20% to 25%. The clonotype was recovered from a human donor in a cohort sampled during active COVID-19. Specimen: peripheral blood. The gene calls are TRBV19 and TRBJ2-3, with TRBD2 as a possible D gene (5 bases). As DNA, the CDR3 is TGTGCCAGTAGTCCGGGGTACACAGATACGCAGTATTTT. This gives the protein CASSPGYTDTQYF.